The TCR beta chain described here comes from a study of blood T cells in healthy people across ages. This clonotype was counted a few times. Its antigen is as yet unknown. The use of a sample-barcoded 5' primer and a J-beta primer mix characterized a second PCR of 7 to 11 cycles. TCRdb reprocessed the 5' RACE reads via MiXCR and lists one record per CDR3 protein. Of about 2 million distinct CDR3 sequences in the sample, roughly 52% were seen once. The study, taken as a whole, reports: In long-lived donors, naive CD4+ cell counts and diversity exceeded those of aged donors.

The CDR3 consists of 14 residues. Per germline, CDR1 SEHNR and CDR2 FQNEAQ (reference sequence). After removal of 5 bases from V and 6 bases from J, the junction contained 8 bases not matched to a gene. The rearrangement joins TRBV7-9 to TRBJ2-7; 9 nucleotides align to TRBD1. The source of this sequence is a woman aged 40 to 49 in good health. Sequencing input: blood. The CDR3 is CASSTGGAKGEQYF. CDR3 nucleotide sequence: TGTGCCAGCAGCACAGGGGGCGCAAAGGGCGAGCAGTACTTC.